Presented here are 2 T cell receptor beta chains from one specimen sequenced in a study of blood T cell repertoires in COVID-19. Some clones are missing from TCRdb's copy, which holds only in-frame ones; the method was immunoSEQ multiplex PCR. This sample has almost 50,000 clones, with more than 75% found just once. The specimen was peripheral blood. Receptors were obtained from a human donor in a cohort sampled during active COVID-19.

The chain employs TRBV7-9 and TRBJ2-3; D might be TRBD2 (6 bases). CDR1 is SEHNR and CDR2 is FQNEAQ in the germline V gene (reference sequence). Trimming stripped 2 bases from V and 5 bases from J, with 8 bases between. This CDR3 is built from 13 residues. CDR3: CASSLLAQDTQYF. Written as DNA, the CDR3 is TGTGCCAGCAGCTTACTAGCGCAAGATACGCAGTATTTT.

This chain joins TRBV5-1 and TRBJ1-2; D not resolved. CDR3 length equals 12 residues. Germline assignment: CDR1 SGHRS and CDR2 YFSETQ. The V gene lost 0 bases and the J gene lost 7 bases, with 7 bases spanning the gap. The CDR3 loop reads CASSLDNIGYTF. The CDR3 DNA is TGCGCCAGCAGCTTGGATAACATTGGCTACACCTTC. The full variable domain, with the rest looked up from reference TRBV5-1 and TRBJ1-2, is KAGVTQTPRYLIKTRGQQVTLSCSPISGHRSVSWYQQTPGQGLQFLFEYFSETQRNKGNFPGRFSGRQFSNSRSEMNVSTLELGDSALYLCASSLDNIGYTFGSGTRLTVV.